One T cell receptor beta chain is described in this entry. Its antigen is not known. These data come from a study of pediatric ulcerative colitis. Points from the study as a whole: This repertoire reflects total lymphocytes rather than subpopulations like regulatory T cells. A couple of rectal clonotypes were found only in ulcerative colitis patients, all of them. Blood-rectal clonal overlap within each person was significantly higher in ulcerative colitis patients than controls.

V lost 0 bases, J lost 1 base, and 12 bases lay in between. The V gene's germline CDR1 is MNHEY and CDR2 SVGAGI. This CDR3 has 16 residues. Measured with immunoSEQ multiplex PCR; TCRdb has only the in-frame clones, and not every one. The repertoire holds more than 10,000 clones, more than 70% seen once, with approximately 4.2% in the top ten. The rectum was sampled with one to two pinch biopsies at colonoscopy. Controls had colonoscopy for suspected IBD, with normal endoscopy and no IBD the following year. The specimen sequenced was gut tissue. J is TRBJ1-1 and V is TRBV6-5, with TRBD1 as a possible D gene (5 bases). The clonotype was recovered from a boy aged 5-17 years who was a control in a study of pediatric ulcerative colitis. The CDR3 DNA reads as TGTGCCAGCAGTTACTCTCTAAGCAGGGAGAACACTGAAGCTTTCTTT. Protein sequence: CASSYSLSRENTEAFF.